One and the same sample provided the 14 T cell receptor beta chains below, sequenced in a study of response to subunit inactivated influenza vaccine. TCRdb itself ran the RT-PCR reads through MiXCR, one entry per CDR3 protein. The sample shows around 570,000 distinct CDR3 sequences, roughly 12% of them seen only once. Another study also made use of these data, one on T cells expressing NK-cell markers. From that second work: Production of TCR beta cDNA relied on 5'RACE template switching with UMIs.

Sequenced here: PBMCs from blood, sampled on the day of vaccination. The receptor set was obtained from a man over 45 who received an inactivated influenza vaccine.

In its sample, this clonotype was seen many times. The CDR3 here is CASSFRGSAWYTEAFF. The CDR3 DNA is TGTGCCAGCAGTTTTCGGGGGTCCGCGTGGTACACTGAAGCTTTCTTT. The chain uses TRBV12-3 or TRBV12-4 and TRBJ1-1; weak D call: TRBD1 (5 bases). Trimming shortened V by 3 bases and J by 3 bases, and 17 bases separated the two germline ends. The length of the CDR3 is 16 residues.

The chain is built from TRBV2 and TRBJ2-5; 9 bases line up with TRBD1. Germline-derived CDR1 and CDR2 are SNHLY and FYNNEI. V was pared by 6 bases and J by 2 bases, with 4 bases of the junction left unmatched. The length of the CDR3 is 14 residues. CDR3 bases: TGTGCCAGCAGGCGGACAGGGGTACAAGAGACCCAGTACTTC. Amino acids: CASRRTGVQETQYF.

The rearrangement uses TRBV9 and TRBJ2-7; weak D call: TRBD1 (6 bases). With 0 bases removed from V and 5 bases from J, the gap between germline ends came to 15 bases. This CDR3 is built from 15 residues. Germline V gene lookup returns CDR1 SGDLS and CDR2 YYNGEE. The CDR3, as DNA: TGTGCCAGCAGCGTAGATTCCGGACAGCGTCACGAGCAGTACTTC. It encodes CASSVDSGQRHEQYF.

This clonotype was recorded many times. The chain links TRBV28 to TRBJ1-5; D gene uncertain. The CDR3 has 15 amino acids. Germline CDR1 is MDHEN and CDR2 is SYDVKM. Trimming cost V 3 bases and J 6 bases, with 15 bases left between them. In DNA form, the CDR3 reads TGTGCCAGCAGTTTTAGAGGGTACATCGCTCAGCCCCAGCATTTT. This translates into CASSFRGYIAQPQHF.

V is TRBV29-1 and J is TRBJ2-5; TRBD1 agrees at 9 bases. Trimming took 6 bases from V and 5 from J; bases not matched to a gene: 13. The CDR3 runs to 15 residues. Per the germline V gene, CDR1 is SQVTM and CDR2 is ANQGSEA. The CDR3 coding sequence is TGCAGCGTCCCCTCGGGCAACAGGGGGCTTGAGACCCAGTACTTC. Protein: CSVPSGNRGLETQYF.

In this sample, this clonotype turned up a few times. V gene TRBV20-1 combines with J gene TRBJ1-2, with 7 bases aligning to TRBD1. This CDR3 comprises 12 residues. The V gene's germline CDR1 is DFQATT and CDR2 SNEGSKA (reference sequence). Losses at the gene ends were 2 bases for V and 8 bases for J; bases not matched to a gene: 5. This chain's CDR3 is CSARQGEGGYTF. CDR3 DNA: TGCAGTGCTAGACAGGGGGAGGGAGGCTACACCTTC.

The chain is built from TRBV4-2 and TRBJ1-2, with D perhaps TRBD1 (6 bases). CDR3 size: 20 residues. The V and J ends lost 5 bases and 0 bases respectively, with 28 bases between them. Germline V CDR1 and CDR2: LGHNA, YNFKEQ. Written as DNA, the CDR3 is TGTGCCAGCAGCACCCCGTTCCTTCGCGAACAGGGATTCCCTAACTATGGCTACACCTTC. Its translation: CASSTPFLREQGFPNYGYTF.

V is TRBV2 and J is TRBJ2-7; 9 bases match TRBD2. V shed 4 bases, J shed 3 bases, and the junction held 4 bases outside the gene matches. Germline assignment: CDR1 SNHLY and CDR2 FYNNEI. The CDR3 runs 14 residues. DNA for the CDR3: TGTGCCAGCAGTGTTGGACTAGCGTACTACGAGCAGTACTTC. As protein: CASSVGLAYYEQYF.

The table lists this clonotype with a few counts. J is TRBJ1-4 and V is TRBV6-1, with 11 nucleotides matching TRBD1. J lost 2 bases, V lost 7 bases, and 3 bases had no gene match. Germline CDR1 reads MNHNS; CDR2 reads SASEGT. CDR3 length: 15 amino acids. As DNA, the CDR3 is TGTGCCAGCATCGGACAGGGGGCGACTAATGAAAAACTGTTTTTT. Translating gives CASIGQGATNEKLFF.

The chain links TRBV11-3 to TRBJ2-3; the match to TRBD1 covers 9 bases. Germline assignment: CDR1 SGHNT and CDR2 YENEEA. This CDR3 is built from 16 residues. V shed 9 bases and J 3 bases; nucleotides not matched to a gene: 13. This CDR3 is CARGPQPGQGTDTQYF. For the CDR3, the DNA is TGTGCCAGGGGGCCCCAACCGGGACAGGGAACAGATACGCAGTATTTT.

This clonotype was counted only a few times. This chain connects TRBV29-1 to TRBJ2-1; the match to TRBD2 covers 7 bases. The length of the CDR3 is 16 residues. The V gene end was trimmed by 4 bases and the J gene end by 7 bases; junction bases not matched to a gene: 16. Germline V gene lookup returns CDR1 SQVTM and CDR2 ANQGSEA. CDR3 in DNA: TGCAGCGTTGTTCTCCCCGGGGGGTATACGGTAAATGAGCAGTTCTTC. This encodes CSVVLPGGYTVNEQFF.

V usage is TRBV7-9 and J usage is TRBJ2-3, with 7 bases aligning to TRBD2. The CDR3 consists of 16 residues. V trimming: 5 bases; J trimming: 0 bases; junction bases outside the gene matches: 8. CDR1 and CDR2 (germline): SEHNR, FQNEAQ (reference sequence). DNA of the CDR3: TGTGCCAGCAGCCCCAGGGCGGGGGAAAGCACAGATACGCAGTATTTT. Protein product: CASSPRAGESTDTQYF.

This clonotype has a handful of counts. This chain joins TRBV15 and TRBJ1-5, with no clear D. The CDR3 runs 15 residues. CDR1 is LNHNV, CDR2 YYDKDF, per germline (reference sequence). V was shortened by 0 bases and J by 2 bases, with 8 bases between the two germline ends. The DNA for the CDR3 is TGTGCCACCAGCAGAGAGGCCTTTGGCAATCAGCCCCAGCATTTT. Protein sequence: CATSREAFGNQPQHF.

This clonotype showed up just a few times. This sequence joins TRBV20-1 and TRBJ2-7; 8 bases are shared with TRBD1. This CDR3 comprises 15 residues. CDR1 is DFQATT, CDR2 SNEGSKA, per germline (reference sequence). With 6 bases clipped from V and 5 bases from J, the junction kept 15 bases outside the gene matches. The CDR3 region is CSALRRQGSFHEQYF. The CDR3 nucleotides read TGCAGTGCACTGCGTAGACAGGGGAGTTTCCACGAGCAGTACTTC.